In this sample, the clone carrying this TCR beta chain turned up a few times. This sample was included in a study of cytomegalovirus exposure and HLA in healthy donors. Researchers ran the PCR with 60 Vbeta and 13 Jbeta primers. TCRdb keeps only in-frame clones here, not all; method: immunoSEQ multiplex PCR. Here the sample spans roughly 88,000 clones, less than 85% being singletons. CDR1 and CDR2 (germline): MNHNY, SVGAGI (reference sequence). The CDR3 has 14 amino acids. V was trimmed by 5 bases and J by 5 bases, leaving 15 bases between them. The source of this sequence is a man aged 25 to 40 in good health and CMV-seropositive. Source material: PBMCs. The gene calls are TRBV6-6 and TRBJ1-2; D not certain. The CDR3 protein is CASSHERGSYGYTF. The CDR3 DNA is TGTGCCAGCAGTCATGAGAGAGGCTCTTATGGCTACACCTTC.